The clone carrying this TCR beta chain was seen once. The antigen is unknown. This table comes from immunoSEQ multiplex PCR, and its TCRdb copy is limited to in-frame clones, with some not included. Of around 2,000,000 clones listed, about 95% are singletons. These data come from a study of shared clonotypes between healthy human individuals. The wider study: Each donor had three CD4 naive, three CD4 memory, two CD8 naive and one CD8 memory plate. Study results and limitations: Sampling covered nothing but blood. Tissue TCR repertoires likely differ from those found in blood.

Selected positively for CCR7 and CD45RO-negative, naive CD8 cells excluded terminally differentiated effector memory CD45RA+ cells. The donor population consisted of healthy HIV-negative adults with no recent acute infections or vaccinations. Adults of Caucasian background living in Nashville, Tennessee made up all donors. CDR3 length: 15 residues. V gave up 4 bases and J gave up 0 bases, with 12 bases separating them. Germline values: CDR1 SGHDN, CDR2 FVKESK. Sequenced material: naive CD8+ T cells sorted from blood. The receptor was isolated from a man in his late teens or twenties in good health. The rearrangement joins TRBV14 to TRBJ1-1; no clear D gene. CDR3 amino acids: CASSPRAGLNTEAFF. CDR3 DNA: TGTGCCAGCAGCCCCCGGGCAGGATTGAACACTGAAGCTTTCTTT.